The 23 T cell receptor beta chains below all came from one sample that was sequenced in a study of PD-L1 blockade in urothelial cancer. Some clones are missing from TCRdb's copy, which holds only in-frame ones; the method was immunoSEQ multiplex PCR. The sample records 90,000 to 120,000 clones, approximately 90% being singletons. Sequencing used PBMCs, obtained around atezolizumab (anti-PD-L1) treatment. The receptors stem from a woman over 75 with urothelial cancer.

The chain links TRBV5-4 to TRBJ1-1; D remains ambiguous. This CDR3 has 16 residues. CDR1 and CDR2 from the germline V gene are SGHNT and YYREEE (reference sequence). Trimming left V 3 bases short and J 1 base short, with 16 bases between. The CDR3 loop is CASSSRTTPWNTEAFF. The CDR3 DNA sequence: TGTGCCAGCAGCTCAAGAACGACACCCTGGAACACTGAAGCTTTCTTT.

This chain connects TRBV6-1 to TRBJ1-4, with D maybe TRBD1 (5 bases). Germline lookup yields CDR1 MNHNS and CDR2 SASEGT. The CDR3 contains 13 residues. With 7 bases removed from V and 4 bases from J, the gap between germline ends came to 10 bases. DNA for the CDR3: TGTGCCAGCATTCGGACACTTAATGAAAAACTGTTTTTT. Protein sequence: CASIRTLNEKLFF.

The CDR3 loop is CASSESSGSINEQFF. The CDR3 nucleotides are TGTGCCAGCAGTGAGTCTAGCGGGAGTATCAATGAGCAGTTCTTC. V and J are TRBV25-1 and TRBJ2-1; 10 bases fit TRBD2. J gave up 6 bases and V 3 bases, and 5 bases lay outside the gene matches. CDR1 MGHDK and CDR2 SYGVNS come from the germline V gene. The CDR3 covers 15 residues.

The rearrangement uses TRBV7-8 and TRBJ1-1, with TRBD1 matching 7 bases. V lost 5 bases to trimming and J lost 6 bases; unmatched junction nucleotides: 6. Germline V gene sequence: CDR1 SGHVS, CDR2 FQNEAQ. This CDR3 contains 13 residues. The chain's CDR3 is CASSPTGDAEAFF. Here the CDR3 DNA reads TGTGCCAGCAGCCCCACAGGGGACGCTGAAGCTTTCTTT.

The chain uses TRBV11-3 and TRBJ2-2; D gene ambiguous. This CDR3 spans 13 amino acids. CDR1 is SGHNT, CDR2 YENEEA, per germline. Trimming pared 3 bases from V and 5 bases from J, leaving 7 bases between. The CDR3 spells CASSFLSTGELFF. The CDR3 region has the DNA TGTGCCAGCAGCTTCTTATCTACCGGGGAGCTGTTTTTT.

This rearrangement joins TRBV5-1 to TRBJ2-3; TRBD1 matches 9 bases. This CDR3 spans 14 amino acids. Trimming at V came to 4 bases and at J to 3 bases, leaving 3 bases not matched to a gene. Germline CDR1 reads SGHRS; CDR2 reads YFSETQ. CDR3 sequence: CASSIGQGTDTQYF. CDR3 nucleotide sequence: TGCGCCAGCAGCATCGGACAGGGGACAGATACGCAGTATTTT. The variable domain in full, completed from reference TRBV5-1 and TRBJ2-3, reads KAGVTQTPRYLIKTRGQQVTLSCSPISGHRSVSWYQQTPGQGLQFLFEYFSETQRNKGNFPGRFSGRQFSNSRSEMNVSTLELGDSALYLCASSIGQGTDTQYFGPGTRLTVL.

The chain uses TRBV6-1 and TRBJ2-7, with a tentative D call TRBD1 (6 bases). This CDR3 has 12 residues. From germline, CDR1 is MNHNS and CDR2 SASEGT. V was trimmed by 5 bases and J by 5 bases, leaving 10 bases between them. Here the CDR3 reads CASSPTGHEQYF. CDR3 DNA sequence: TGTGCCAGCAGTCCCACAGGGCACGAGCAGTACTTC.

V is TRBV6-5 and J is TRBJ2-3; D might be TRBD2 (5 bases). This CDR3 has 13 residues. V was cut by 4 bases and J by 3 bases, with 8 bases left in between. Looked up from germline, CDR1 is MNHEY and CDR2 is SVGAGI. CDR3 sequence (DNA): TGTGCCAGCAGTTCCCCGGGAACAGATACGCAGTATTTT. It translates to CASSSPGTDTQYF.

The chain employs TRBV6-1 and TRBJ2-5; TRBD1 matches at 7 bases. Germline trimming cut 6 bases from V and 2 bases from J; bases unmatched to any gene: 9. The CDR3 sequence is 15 residues long. The germline CDR1 and CDR2 sequences are MNHNS and SASEGT. CDR3 loop: CASRVTGTEQETQYF. The CDR3, as DNA: TGTGCCAGCAGAGTCACCGGGACAGAACAAGAGACCCAGTACTTC.

This chain links TRBV2 with TRBJ1-2, with a weak D call TRBD1 (5 bases). The V gene's germline CDR1 is SNHLY and CDR2 FYNNEI. Deletions cut 2 bases from V and 3 bases from J, with 13 bases between. The CDR3 consists of 15 residues. The CDR3 here is CASSESTQGYYGYTF. The DNA of the CDR3 is TGTGCCAGCAGTGAATCGACGCAGGGTTACTATGGCTACACCTTC.

CDR3 DNA: TGTGCCAGCAGCGTCCGCGGGAGTTCGGATACGCAGTATTTT. This codes for CASSVRGSSDTQYF. The rearrangement uses TRBV9 and TRBJ2-3; TRBD2 agrees at 7 bases. Germline V CDR1 and CDR2: SGDLS, YYNGEE. Trimming removed 2 bases from V and 6 bases from J; junction bases left unmatched: 6. The CDR3 covers 14 residues.

This chain connects TRBV18 to TRBJ2-1, with 7 nucleotides matching TRBD2. V lost 0 bases to trimming and J lost 9 bases; unmatched junction nucleotides: 8. Germline V gene sequence: CDR1 KGHSH, CDR2 LQKENI. The CDR3 is made up of 15 amino acids. CDR3 in amino acids: CASSPPSQRDIEQFF. CDR3 sequence (DNA): TGTGCCAGCTCACCACCCTCCCAGCGGGATATTGAGCAGTTCTTC.

This chain uses TRBV5-4 with TRBJ2-2, with 9 bases fitting TRBD1. The CDR3 consists of 17 residues. CDR1 is SGHNT, CDR2 YYREEE, per germline (reference sequence). V was pared by 4 bases and J by 2 bases, with 9 bases of the junction left unmatched. The CDR3 spells CASSRPGTGINTGELFF. DNA of the CDR3: TGTGCCAGCAGCCGTCCGGGGACAGGGATCAACACCGGGGAGCTGTTTTTT. Using reference TRBV5-4 and TRBJ2-2 for the parts outside the CDR3, the full variable domain is ETGVTQSPTHLIKTRGQQVTLRCSSQSGHNTVSWYQQALGQGPQFIFQYYREEENGRGNFPPRFSGLQFPNYSSELNVNALELDDSALYLCASSRPGTGINTGELFFGEGSRLTVL.

The chain joins TRBV11-2 to TRBJ1-4, with a possible D match to TRBD1 (6 bases). Germline V gives CDR1 SGHAT, CDR2 FQNNGV. The CDR3 totals 14 residues. V shed 2 bases and J shed 10 bases, with 14 bases lying between them. In DNA, the CDR3 is TGTGCCAGCAGCTTAACGAGGGAAGGGGGAAAACTGTTTTTT. It is translated as CASSLTREGGKLFF.

This sequence joins TRBV2 and TRBJ1-2; possible D gene TRBD1, 5 bases. The CDR3 sequence is 15 residues long. Per the germline V gene, CDR1 is SNHLY and CDR2 is FYNNEI. The V gene lost 6 bases and the J gene lost 4 bases, with 18 bases spanning the gap. This CDR3 is CASRRTNSPTYGYTF. CDR3 sequence (DNA): TGTGCCAGCAGGAGGACAAACTCTCCCACCTATGGCTACACCTTC. The variable domain in full, with the rest retrieved from reference TRBV2 and TRBJ1-2, is EPEVTQTPSHQVTQMGQEVILRCVPISNHLYFYWYRQILGQKVEFLVSFYNNEISEKSEIFDDQFSVERPDGSNFTLKIRSTKLEDSAMYFCASRRTNSPTYGYTFGSGTRLTVV.

J is TRBJ2-7 and V is TRBV4-2; perhaps TRBD2 as D (6 bases). The CDR3 length is 14 residues. Deletions cut 0 bases from V and 10 bases from J, with 16 bases between. The germline gives CDR1 LGHNA, CDR2 YNFKEQ. The CDR3 here is CASSQERESGVQYF. The CDR3 DNA reads TGTGCCAGCAGCCAAGAACGGGAATCGGGGGTCCAGTACTTC.

CDR3 DNA: TGTGCCAGCAGCCCGAGCGGGAGGGCAAAGTCCGGGGAGCTGTTTTTT. It specifies CASSPSGRAKSGELFF. The chain employs TRBV11-3 and TRBJ2-2; 10 nucleotides match TRBD2. Germline CDR1 and CDR2: SGHNT and YENEEA. The CDR3 covers 16 residues. Trimming cost V 5 bases and J 6 bases; bases outside gene matches: 9.

The chain combines TRBV28 with TRBJ1-1, with 7 nucleotides matching TRBD1. With V trimmed by 8 bases and J by 0 bases, 9 bases remained unmatched. The CDR3 is made up of 15 amino acids. Germline V gene data show CDR1 as MDHEN and CDR2 as SYDVKM. The CDR3 DNA reads as TGTGCCAGCCTCACTCGGGGACAGTTGAACACTGAAGCTTTCTTT. This encodes CASLTRGQLNTEAFF.

This chain joins TRBV10-3 and TRBJ1-1; D unclear. The CDR3 is 11 residues long. The germline CDR1 and CDR2 sequences are ENHRY and SYGVKD. Between the trimmed V and J ends, which lost 6 bases and 6 bases, there was a span of 8 bases. CDR3 sequence (DNA): TGTGCCATCAGGGACGGGGCTGAAGCTTTCTTT. Translating it yields CAIRDGAEAFF.

V and J are TRBV5-1 and TRBJ2-2; perhaps TRBD1 as D (5 bases). This CDR3 contains 16 residues. From germline, CDR1 is SGHRS and CDR2 YFSETQ. V dropped 3 bases and J dropped 6 bases, with 18 bases sitting between them. DNA of the CDR3: TGCGCCAGCAGCTCACAAAACACGAGACAGTCCGGGGAGCTGTTTTTT. It translates to CASSSQNTRQSGELFF. The full variable domain, its missing parts supplied by reference TRBV5-1 and TRBJ2-2, is KAGVTQTPRYLIKTRGQQVTLSCSPISGHRSVSWYQQTPGQGLQFLFEYFSETQRNKGNFPGRFSGRQFSNSRSEMNVSTLELGDSALYLCASSSQNTRQSGELFFGEGSRLTVL.

The CDR3 loop reads CASSIAASGVSTDTQYF. The DNA for the CDR3 is TGTGCCAGTAGTATAGCAGCTAGCGGGGTTAGCACAGATACGCAGTATTTT. The chain uses TRBV19 and TRBJ2-3; 9 nucleotides agree with TRBD2. Germline V gives CDR1 LNHDA, CDR2 SQIVND (reference sequence). The CDR3 is made up of 17 amino acids. J was trimmed by 0 bases and V by 1 base; bases with no gene match: 5.

The chain joins TRBV28 to TRBJ1-1; D gene ambiguous. The V gene's germline CDR1 is MDHEN and CDR2 SYDVKM. Deletions cut 5 bases from V and 4 bases from J, with 14 bases between. The CDR3 is 14 residues long. Here the CDR3 DNA reads TGTGCCAGCAGTCCTGGGCCCCGGGGCACTGAAGCTTTCTTT. Its protein is CASSPGPRGTEAFF.

A word on this clone: Other DNA sequences of this sample code for an identical CDR3. V usage is TRBV19 and J usage is TRBJ1-5, with D perhaps matching TRBD1 (5 bases). The germline V gene has CDR1 LNHDA and CDR2 SQIVND (reference sequence). V lost 4 bases and J 7 bases, leaving 8 bases between the germline ends. The CDR3 sequence is 12 residues long. CDR3 nucleotide sequence: TGTGCCAGTAGTACAGGGAACCAGCCCCAGCATTTT. This sequence encodes CASSTGNQPQHF.